The clone carrying this T cell receptor beta chain was recorded once. As processed by the authors: Amplified reference gene primers provided the basis for estimating nucleated cell counts. Sequenced by immunoSEQ multiplex PCR; TCRdb stores in-frame clones only, minus some. The V and J calls and the clone size are those of that table, but D and trimming were determined from the DNA. This sample has approximately 100,000 clones; roughly 79% occur once, and the top ten carry 10%. These data originate in a study of blood T cell repertoires in COVID-19. Background on the study: There were acute and convalescent COVID-19 samples, and they came from the United States, Italy and Spain. Sources were T cells, B-cell-depleted T cells, or PBMCs; the material itself was cDNA or gDNA.

The germline V gene has CDR1 SGHRS and CDR2 YFSETQ. V gave up 4 bases and J gave up 6 bases; unmatched junction bases: 9. The CDR3 contains 15 residues. Sequenced input: peripheral blood. The chain links TRBV5-1 to TRBJ1-4, with TRBD1 matching over 7 bases. The TCR was taken from a human donor in a cohort sampled during active COVID-19. The DNA for the CDR3 is TGCGCCAGCAGCCGACAGACAGGGAAGGATGAAAAACTGTTTTTT. This sequence encodes CASSRQTGKDEKLFF. Full variable domain (outside the CDR3, taken from reference TRBV5-1 and TRBJ1-4): KAGVTQTPRYLIKTRGQQVTLSCSPISGHRSVSWYQQTPGQGLQFLFEYFSETQRNKGNFPGRFSGRQFSNSRSEMNVSTLELGDSALYLCASSRQTGKDEKLFFGSGTQLSVL.